Listed below are T cell receptor beta chains from one sample, sequenced in a study of identical twins. Each CDR3 protein is one row after TCRdb ran MiXCR on the 5' RACE reads. The sample lists roughly 190,000 distinct CDR3 sequences, more than 15% occurring once. This same sample was also part of a study on T cells expressing NK-cell markers.

The sequencing input was CD8+ T cells sorted from blood. These receptors came from a woman between 18 and 30 years old in good health. Both conserved end residues are trimmed from each CDR3.

TRBJ2-1 TRBV10-3 AISESTASSYNEQF
TRBJ2-5 TRBV5-1 ASSLLGAPQETQY
TRBJ2-3 TRBV5-1 ASRPGGALTDTQY
TRBJ2-3 TRBV12-3/TRBV12-4 AGRWGPPTDTQY
TRBJ1-3 TRBV6-5 ASSYSRTPGNTIY
TRBJ2-5 TRBV19 ASRDRYQETQY
TRBJ2-7 TRBV5-5 ASSFWPGEYEQY
TRBJ2-7 TRBV7-8 ASSLAGLGRAEQY
TRBJ2-4 TRBV9 ASSGAGGAKNIQY
TRBJ2-7 TRBV14 ASSQVSYRDGVYEQY
TRBJ1-1 TRBV20-1 SARAGRSPEAF
TRBJ2-2 TRBV9 ASSGRQGSTGELF
TRBJ2-1 TRBV5-6 ASSGGPHEQF
TRBJ1-1 TRBV29-1 SGETGATEAF
TRBJ2-1 TRBV7-9 ASSRYGQNEQF
TRBJ1-1 TRBV12-3/TRBV12-4 ASSFGRVGVAF
TRBJ2-1 TRBV7-9 ASSLAQGPSYEQF
TRBJ2-3 TRBV21-1 ASSKEGFNSDTQY
TRBJ2-3 TRBV9 ASTPWGTSGSGPDTQY
TRBJ2-7 TRBV5-1 ASSFRTDYEQY